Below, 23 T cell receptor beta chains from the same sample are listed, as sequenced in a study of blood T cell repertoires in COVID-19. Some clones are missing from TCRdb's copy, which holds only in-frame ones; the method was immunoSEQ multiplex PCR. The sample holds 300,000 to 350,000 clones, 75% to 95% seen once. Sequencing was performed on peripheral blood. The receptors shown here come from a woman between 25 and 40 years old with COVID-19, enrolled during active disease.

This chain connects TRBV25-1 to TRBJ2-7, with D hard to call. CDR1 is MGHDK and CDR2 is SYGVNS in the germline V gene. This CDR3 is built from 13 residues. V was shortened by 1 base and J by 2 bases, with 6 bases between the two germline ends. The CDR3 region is CASSESYAYEQYF. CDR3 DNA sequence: TGTGCCAGCAGTGAATCCTATGCCTACGAGCAGTACTTC.

The CDR3 DNA sequence: TGTGCCACCACTAGCGGGAGGGCCCAGACAGATACGCAGTATTTT. Its protein is CATTSGRAQTDTQYF. The V gene is TRBV19, the J gene TRBJ2-3, with 13 positions matching TRBD2. This CDR3 is 15 amino acids long. CDR1 is LNHDA, CDR2 SQIVND, per germline (reference sequence). The V and J ends lost 10 bases and 3 bases, in that order; junction bases with no gene match: 7.

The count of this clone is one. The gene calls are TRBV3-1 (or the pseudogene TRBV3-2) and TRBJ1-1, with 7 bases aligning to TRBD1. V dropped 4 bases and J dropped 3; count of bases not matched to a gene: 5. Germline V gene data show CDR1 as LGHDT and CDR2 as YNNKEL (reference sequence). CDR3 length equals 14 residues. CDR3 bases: TGTGCCAGCAGCCGGGGGACAGCGGACACTGAAGCTTTCTTT. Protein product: CASSRGTADTEAFF.

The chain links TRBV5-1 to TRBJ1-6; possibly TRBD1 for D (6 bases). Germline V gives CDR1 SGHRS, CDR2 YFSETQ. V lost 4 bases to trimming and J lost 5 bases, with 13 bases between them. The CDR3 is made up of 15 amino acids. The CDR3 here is CASSVTGKDNSPLHF. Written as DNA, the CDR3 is TGCGCCAGCAGCGTAACAGGGAAGGATAATTCACCCCTCCACTTT.

The CDR3 region is CASSQGRRLGGEQFF. DNA of the CDR3: TGTGCCAGCAGCCAAGGCAGGAGACTAGGTGGTGAGCAGTTCTTC. The V gene is TRBV3-1 (or the pseudogene TRBV3-2), the J gene TRBJ2-1; D is perhaps TRBD2 (6 bases). There are 15 residues in the CDR3. Per germline, CDR1 LGHDT and CDR2 YNNKEL (reference sequence). Deletions cut 1 base from V and 9 bases from J, with 16 bases between.

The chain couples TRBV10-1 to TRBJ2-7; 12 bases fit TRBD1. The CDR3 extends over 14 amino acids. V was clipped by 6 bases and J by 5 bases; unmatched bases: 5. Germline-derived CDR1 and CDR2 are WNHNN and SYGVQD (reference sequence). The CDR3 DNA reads TGCGCCAGCAGCCCCGGGACAGGGGGCCACGAGCAGTACTTC. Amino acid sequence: CASSPGTGGHEQYF.

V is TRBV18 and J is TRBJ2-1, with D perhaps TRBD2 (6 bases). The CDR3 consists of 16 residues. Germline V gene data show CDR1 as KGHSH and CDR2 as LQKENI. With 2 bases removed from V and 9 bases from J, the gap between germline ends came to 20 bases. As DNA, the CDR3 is TGTGCCAGCTCACCAACATGGGAGAGAAACGGGGGTGAGCAGTTCTTC. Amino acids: CASSPTWERNGGEQFF.

CDR3 sequence (DNA): TGTGCCAGCAGCCAATTGAGTGCTAATGAAAAACTGTTTTTT. It translates to CASSQLSANEKLFF. The gene calls are TRBV3-1 (or the pseudogene TRBV3-2) and TRBJ1-4; D not certain. CDR3 length: 14 amino acids. Germline lookup yields CDR1 LGHDT and CDR2 YNNKEL (reference sequence). V was pared by 2 bases and J by 3 bases, with 7 bases between.

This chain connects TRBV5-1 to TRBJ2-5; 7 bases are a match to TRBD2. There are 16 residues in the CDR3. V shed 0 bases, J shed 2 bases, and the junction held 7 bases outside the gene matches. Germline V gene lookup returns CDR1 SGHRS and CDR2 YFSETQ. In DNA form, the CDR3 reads TGCGCCAGCAGCTTGGGGGGTCGAGCGGGGCAAGAGACCCAGTACTTC. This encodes CASSLGGRAGQETQYF.

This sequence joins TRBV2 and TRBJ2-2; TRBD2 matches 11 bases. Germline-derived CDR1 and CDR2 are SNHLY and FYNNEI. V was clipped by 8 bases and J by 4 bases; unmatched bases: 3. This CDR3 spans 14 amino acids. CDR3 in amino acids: CASGGLAVTGELFF. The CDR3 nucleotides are TGTGCCAGCGGGGGACTAGCGGTCACCGGGGAGCTGTTTTTT. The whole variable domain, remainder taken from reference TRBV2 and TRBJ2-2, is EPEVTQTPSHQVTQMGQEVILRCVPISNHLYFYWYRQILGQKVEFLVSFYNNEISEKSEIFDDQFSVERPDGSNFTLKIRSTKLEDSAMYFCASGGLAVTGELFFGEGSRLTVL.

The CDR3 here is CASGRGQESYEQYF. The DNA for the CDR3 is TGTGCCAGCGGGAGGGGACAGGAATCCTACGAGCAGTACTTC. The chain employs TRBV6-5 and TRBJ2-7, with D possibly TRBD1 on 8 matching bases. V lost 8 bases and J lost 1, with 15 bases in between. Germline CDR1 reads MNHEY; CDR2 reads SVGAGI. There are 14 residues in the CDR3.

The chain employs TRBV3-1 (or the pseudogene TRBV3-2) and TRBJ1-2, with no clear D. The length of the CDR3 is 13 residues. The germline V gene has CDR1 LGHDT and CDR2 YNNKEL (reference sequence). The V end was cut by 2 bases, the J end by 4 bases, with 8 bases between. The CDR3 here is CASSQSLAYGYTF. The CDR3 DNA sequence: TGTGCCAGCAGCCAAAGTCTGGCCTATGGCTACACCTTC.

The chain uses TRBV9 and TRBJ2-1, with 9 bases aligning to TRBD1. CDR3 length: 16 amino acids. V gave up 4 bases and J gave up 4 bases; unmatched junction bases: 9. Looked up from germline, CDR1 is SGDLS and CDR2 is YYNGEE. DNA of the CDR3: TGTGCCAGCAGCCCCCAGGGGGACAGGGTATACAATGAGCAGTTCTTC. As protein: CASSPQGDRVYNEQFF.

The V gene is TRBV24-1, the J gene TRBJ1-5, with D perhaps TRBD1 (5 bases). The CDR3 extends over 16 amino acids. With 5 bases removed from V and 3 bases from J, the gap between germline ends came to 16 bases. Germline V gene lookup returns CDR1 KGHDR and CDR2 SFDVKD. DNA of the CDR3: TGTGCCACCAGTGCCCCAGGGAAAGGGGCCAATCAGCCCCAGCATTTT. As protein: CATSAPGKGANQPQHF.

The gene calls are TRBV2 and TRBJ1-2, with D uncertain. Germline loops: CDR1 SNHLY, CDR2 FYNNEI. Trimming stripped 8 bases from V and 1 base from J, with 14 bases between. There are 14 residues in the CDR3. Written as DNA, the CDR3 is TGTGCCAGCGGCCCACCGGGGAGTAACTATGGCTACACCTTC. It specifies CASGPPGSNYGYTF.

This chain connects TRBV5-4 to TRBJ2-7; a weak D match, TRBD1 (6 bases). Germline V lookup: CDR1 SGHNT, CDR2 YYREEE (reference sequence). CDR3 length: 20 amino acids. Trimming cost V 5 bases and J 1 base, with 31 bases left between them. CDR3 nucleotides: TGTGCCAGCAGTAGGTTCCTCCCCGGGACAACGACAGGAGCGTCCTACGAGCAGTACTTC. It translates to CASSRFLPGTTTGASYEQYF. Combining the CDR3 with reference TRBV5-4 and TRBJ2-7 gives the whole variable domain ETGVTQSPTHLIKTRGQQVTLRCSSQSGHNTVSWYQQALGQGPQFIFQYYREEENGRGNFPPRFSGLQFPNYSSELNVNALELDDSALYLCASSRFLPGTTTGASYEQYFGPGTRLTVT.

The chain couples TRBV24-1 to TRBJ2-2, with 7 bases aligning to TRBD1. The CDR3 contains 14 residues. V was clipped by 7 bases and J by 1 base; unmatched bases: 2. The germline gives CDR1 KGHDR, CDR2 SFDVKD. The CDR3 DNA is TGTGCCACCAGGAACAGGGGGAACACCGGGGAGCTGTTTTTT. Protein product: CATRNRGNTGELFF.

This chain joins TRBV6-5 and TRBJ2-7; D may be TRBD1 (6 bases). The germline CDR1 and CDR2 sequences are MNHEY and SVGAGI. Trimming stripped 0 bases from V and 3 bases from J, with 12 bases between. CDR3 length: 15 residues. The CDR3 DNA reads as TGTGCCAGCAGTTACTCCGACGGACAGTACTACGAGCAGTACTTC. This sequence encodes CASSYSDGQYYEQYF.

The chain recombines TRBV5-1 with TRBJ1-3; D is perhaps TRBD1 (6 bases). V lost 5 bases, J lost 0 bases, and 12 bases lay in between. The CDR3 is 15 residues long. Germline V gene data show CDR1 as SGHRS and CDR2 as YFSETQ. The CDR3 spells CASRTGPTSGNTIYF. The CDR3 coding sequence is TGCGCCAGCAGAACAGGGCCTACCTCTGGAAACACCATATATTTT.

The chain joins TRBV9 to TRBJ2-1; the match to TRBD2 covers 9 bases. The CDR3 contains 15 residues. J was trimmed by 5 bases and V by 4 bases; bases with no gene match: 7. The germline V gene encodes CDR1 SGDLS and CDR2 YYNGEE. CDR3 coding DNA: TGTGCCAGCAGCCCTGGAGTAGCGGGAGACAATGAGCAGTTCTTC. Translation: CASSPGVAGDNEQFF.

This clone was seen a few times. The CDR3 DNA follows: TGTGCCAGCAGTGTGAGATCGAACACTGAAGCTTTCTTT. This gives the protein CASSVRSNTEAFF. The chain carries TRBV12-3 or TRBV12-4 and TRBJ1-1; D is uncertain. The CDR3 has 13 amino acids. V was pared by 5 bases and J by 1 base, with 8 bases between.

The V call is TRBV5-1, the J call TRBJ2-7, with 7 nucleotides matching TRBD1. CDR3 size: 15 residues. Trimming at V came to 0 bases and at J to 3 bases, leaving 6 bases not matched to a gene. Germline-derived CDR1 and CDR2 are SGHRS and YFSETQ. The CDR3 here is CASSLANAGGYEQYF. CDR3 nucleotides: TGCGCCAGCAGCTTGGCCAACGCAGGGGGCTACGAGCAGTACTTC. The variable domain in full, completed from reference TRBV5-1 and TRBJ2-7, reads KAGVTQTPRYLIKTRGQQVTLSCSPISGHRSVSWYQQTPGQGLQFLFEYFSETQRNKGNFPGRFSGRQFSNSRSEMNVSTLELGDSALYLCASSLANAGGYEQYFGPGTRLTVT.

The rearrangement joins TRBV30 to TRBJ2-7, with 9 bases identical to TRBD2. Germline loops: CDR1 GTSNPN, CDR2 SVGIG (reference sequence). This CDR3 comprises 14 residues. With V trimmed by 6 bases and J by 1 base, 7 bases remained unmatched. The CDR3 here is CACSSGGTSYEQYF. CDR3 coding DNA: TGTGCCTGCAGTAGCGGGGGCACTTCCTACGAGCAGTACTTC. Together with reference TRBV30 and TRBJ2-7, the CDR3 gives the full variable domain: SQTIHQWPATLVQPVGSPLSLECTVEGTSNPNLYWYRQAAGRGLQLLFYSVGIGQISSEVPQNLSASRPQDRQFILSSKKLLLSDSGFYLCACSSGGTSYEQYFGPGTRLTVT.